This T cell receptor (beta chain) was observed in a study of PD-1 blockade in classical Hodgkin lymphoma. Trimming at V came to 1 base and at J to 7 bases, leaving 6 bases not matched to a gene. CDR1 is SGHVS and CDR2 is FQNEAQ in the germline V gene. The CDR3 runs 15 residues. Time point noted: cycle 4 day 1 (C4D1), after more than 5 weeks of nivolumab. In every patient, relapse followed autologous stem cell transplantation, while exposure to brentuximab vedotin differed. Best responses included complete response and partial response; otherwise, the best response was progressive disease. Repertoires were generated with immunoSEQ multiplex PCR, while TCRdb's copy carries only in-frame clones and drops some. Of tens of thousands of clones in the sample, 86% are singletons; the top ten hold 6.5% to 8.5%.

The TCR sequence derives from a human donor with classical Hodgkin lymphoma. This sample comprised peripheral blood mononuclear cells (PBMCs), obtained before the fourth cycle of nivolumab. The rearrangement links TRBV7-8 to TRBJ2-2; 7 nucleotides agree with TRBD1. CDR3 in amino acids: CASSLVGGGGGELFF. The CDR3, as DNA: TGTGCCAGCAGCTTAGTAGGGGGCGGCGGCGGGGAGCTGTTTTTT.